This T cell receptor beta chain was documented in a study of T-cell reconstitution after alpha-beta-depleted transplantation in children. Study results and limitations: It was reported that alpha-beta T cells came from several hundred expanded graft clones (about two months after transplant).

Unique molecular identifiers were built into the TCRbeta library. TCRdb ran MiXCR on the PCR reads and lists one entry per CDR3 protein. The profile shows about 200,000 distinct CDR3 sequences, 6.3% of them singletons. This clonotype was counted ten times or more. The antigen remains unidentified. V was trimmed by 2 bases and J by 6 bases, leaving 19 bases between them. CDR3 length equals 17 residues. The receptor comes from a girl less than two years old with combined immunodeficiency, due to receive a stem cell transplant. This specimen consisted of PBMCs, obtained before TCRalphabeta/CD19-depleted stem cell transplant. The genes are TRBV12-3 or TRBV12-4 and TRBJ1-4; the D gene is possibly TRBD1 (5 bases). The CDR3 DNA reads as TGTGCCAGCAGTTTACTCCGGACTTGGGGCTTTGATGAAAAACTGTTTTTT. It specifies CASSLLRTWGFDEKLFF.